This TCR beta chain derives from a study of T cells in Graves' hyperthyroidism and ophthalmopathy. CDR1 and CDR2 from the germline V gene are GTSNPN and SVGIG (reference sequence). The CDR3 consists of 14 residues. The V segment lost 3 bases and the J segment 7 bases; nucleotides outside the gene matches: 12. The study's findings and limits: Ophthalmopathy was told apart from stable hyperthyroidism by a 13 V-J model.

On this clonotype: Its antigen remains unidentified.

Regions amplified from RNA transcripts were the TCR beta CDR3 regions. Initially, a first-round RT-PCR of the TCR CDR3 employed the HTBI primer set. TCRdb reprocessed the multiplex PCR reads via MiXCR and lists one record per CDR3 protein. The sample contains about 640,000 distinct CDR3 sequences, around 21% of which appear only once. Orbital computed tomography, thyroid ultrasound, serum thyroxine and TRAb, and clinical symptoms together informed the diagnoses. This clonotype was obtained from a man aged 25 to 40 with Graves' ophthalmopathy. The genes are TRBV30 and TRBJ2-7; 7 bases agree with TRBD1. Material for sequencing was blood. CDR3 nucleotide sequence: TGTGCCTGGAGGTGGGCAGGGGGATCGGGGGAGCAGTACTTC. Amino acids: CAWRWAGGSGEQYF. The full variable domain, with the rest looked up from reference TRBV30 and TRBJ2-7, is SQTIHQWPATLVQPVGSPLSLECTVEGTSNPNLYWYRQAAGRGLQLLFYSVGIGQISSEVPQNLSASRPQDRQFILSSKKLLLSDSGFYLCAWRWAGGSGEQYFGPGTRLTVT.